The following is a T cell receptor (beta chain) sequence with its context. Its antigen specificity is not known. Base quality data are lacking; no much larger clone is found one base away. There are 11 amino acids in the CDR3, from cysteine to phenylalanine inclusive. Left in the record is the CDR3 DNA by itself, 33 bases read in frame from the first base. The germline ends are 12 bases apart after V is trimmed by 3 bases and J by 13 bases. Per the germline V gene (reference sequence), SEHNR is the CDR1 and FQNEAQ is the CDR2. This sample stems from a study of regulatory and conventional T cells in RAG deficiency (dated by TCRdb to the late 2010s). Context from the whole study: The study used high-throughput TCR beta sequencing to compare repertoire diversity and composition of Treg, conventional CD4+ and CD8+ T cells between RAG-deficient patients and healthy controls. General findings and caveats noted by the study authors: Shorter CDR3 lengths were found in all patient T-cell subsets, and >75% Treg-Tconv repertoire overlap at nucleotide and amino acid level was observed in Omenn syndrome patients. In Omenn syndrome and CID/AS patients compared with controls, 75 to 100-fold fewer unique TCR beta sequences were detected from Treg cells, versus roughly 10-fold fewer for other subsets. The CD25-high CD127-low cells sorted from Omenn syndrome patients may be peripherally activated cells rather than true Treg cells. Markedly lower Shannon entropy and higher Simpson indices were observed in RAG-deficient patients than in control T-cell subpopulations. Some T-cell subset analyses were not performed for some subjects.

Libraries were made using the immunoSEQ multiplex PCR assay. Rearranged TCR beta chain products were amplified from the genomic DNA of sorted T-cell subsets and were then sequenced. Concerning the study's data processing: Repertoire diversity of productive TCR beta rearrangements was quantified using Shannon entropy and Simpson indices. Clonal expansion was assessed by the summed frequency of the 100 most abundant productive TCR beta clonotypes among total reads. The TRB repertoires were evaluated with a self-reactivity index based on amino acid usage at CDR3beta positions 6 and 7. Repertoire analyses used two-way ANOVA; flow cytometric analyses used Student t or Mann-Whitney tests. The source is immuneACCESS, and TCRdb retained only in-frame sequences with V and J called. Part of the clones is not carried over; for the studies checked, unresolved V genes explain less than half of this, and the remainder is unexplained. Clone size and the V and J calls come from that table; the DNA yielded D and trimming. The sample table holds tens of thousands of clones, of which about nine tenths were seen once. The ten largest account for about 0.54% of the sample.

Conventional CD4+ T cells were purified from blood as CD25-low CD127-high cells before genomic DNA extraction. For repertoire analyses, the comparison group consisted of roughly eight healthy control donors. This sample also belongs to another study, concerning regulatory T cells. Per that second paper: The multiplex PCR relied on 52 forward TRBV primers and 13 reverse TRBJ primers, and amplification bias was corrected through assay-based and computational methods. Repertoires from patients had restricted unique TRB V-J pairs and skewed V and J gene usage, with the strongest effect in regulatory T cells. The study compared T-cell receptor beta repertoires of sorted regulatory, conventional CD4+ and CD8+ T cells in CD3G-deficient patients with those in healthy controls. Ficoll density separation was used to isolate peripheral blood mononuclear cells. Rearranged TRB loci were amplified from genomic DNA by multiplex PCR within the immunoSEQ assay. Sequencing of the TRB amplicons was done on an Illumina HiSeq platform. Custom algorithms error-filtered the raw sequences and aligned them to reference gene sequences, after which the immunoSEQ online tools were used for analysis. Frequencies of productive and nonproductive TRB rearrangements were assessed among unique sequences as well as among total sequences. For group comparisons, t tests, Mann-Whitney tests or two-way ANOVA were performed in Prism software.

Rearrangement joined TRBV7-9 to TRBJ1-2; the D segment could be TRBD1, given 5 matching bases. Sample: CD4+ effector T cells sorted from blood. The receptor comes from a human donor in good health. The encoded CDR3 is CASSLGEGPTF. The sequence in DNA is TGTGCCAGCAGCTTGGGGGAAGGTCCCACCTTC. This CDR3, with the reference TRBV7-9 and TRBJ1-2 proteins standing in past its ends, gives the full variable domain DTGVSQNPRHKITKRGQNVTFRCDPISEHNRLYWYRQTLGQGPEFLTYFQNEAQLEKSRLLSDRFSAERPKGSFSTLEIQRTEQGDSAMYLCASSLGEGPTFGSGTRLTVV.